This entry lists 8 T cell receptor beta chains sequenced from one sample in a study of cytomegalovirus exposure and HLA in healthy donors. PCR employed 60 Vbeta and 13 Jbeta primers. Sequencing was performed with immunoSEQ multiplex PCR; in TCRdb, only in-frame clones are kept and a portion is missing. The sample lists 100,000 to 140,000 clones, over 70% occurring once. Source material: PBMCs. All receptors come from a man aged 25-45 years in good health and CMV-seronegative.

This chain uses TRBV29-1 with TRBJ1-2; no definite D call. CDR3 length: 10 amino acids. V dropped 0 bases and J dropped 7 bases, with 3 bases sitting between them. Germline V lookup: CDR1 SQVTM, CDR2 ANQGSEA. For the CDR3, the DNA is TGCAGCGTTGAAGAGAGTGGCTACACCTTC. Translating gives CSVEESGYTF.

The J gene is TRBJ2-7, the V gene TRBV30; TRBD2 agrees at 9 bases. V dropped 5 bases and J dropped 5; count of bases not matched to a gene: 10. Germline loops: CDR1 GTSNPN, CDR2 SVGIG (reference sequence). The CDR3 covers 14 residues. CDR3 DNA sequence: TGTGCCTGGGCCCAGGGACTAGCTTACAACGAGCAGTACTTC. Translating it yields CAWAQGLAYNEQYF.

The gene calls are TRBV4-1 and TRBJ2-6; TRBD2 is a possible D gene (5 bases). V gave up 1 base and J gave up 4 bases, with 14 bases separating them. Germline assignment: CDR1 MGHRA and CDR2 YSYEKL. This CDR3 spans 17 amino acids. The CDR3 DNA reads TGCGCCAGCAGCCAAGGTCGGGGAGCCTCCGGGGCCAACGTCCTGACTTTC. Encoded protein: CASSQGRGASGANVLTF.

V gene TRBV28 combines with J gene TRBJ2-7, with D possibly being TRBD2 (5 bases). The CDR3 is made up of 15 amino acids. Trimming stripped 3 bases from V and 0 bases from J, with 12 bases between. The germline V gene has CDR1 MDHEN and CDR2 SYDVKM. CDR3 nucleotide sequence: TGTGCCAGCAGTTTGGCGGGCGCTCGCTCCTACGAGCAGTACTTC. Its translation is CASSLAGARSYEQYF. Filled out from reference TRBV28 and TRBJ2-7, the complete variable domain reads DVKVTQSSRYLVKRTGEKVFLECVQDMDHENMFWYRQDPGLGLRLIYFSYDVKMKEKGDIPEGYSVSREKKERFSLILESASTNQTSMYLCASSLAGARSYEQYFGPGTRLTVT.

This clone has more than one count but fewer than ten. The chain links TRBV28 to TRBJ1-2; tentative D call: TRBD1 (6 bases). Germline V lookup: CDR1 MDHEN, CDR2 SYDVKM. CDR3 length equals 14 residues. The ends were cut back, 5 bases at V and 8 bases at J, with 18 bases in the middle. DNA of the CDR3: TGTGCCAGCAGTCTTATCCACAGGGAGAGGGGCTACACCTTC. As protein: CASSLIHRERGYTF.

The J gene is TRBJ2-7, the V gene TRBV25-1; 12 positions agree with TRBD2. V shed 1 base and J 2 bases; nucleotides not matched to a gene: 6. The CDR3 has 17 residues. CDR1 is MGHDK, CDR2 SYGVNS, per germline. CDR3 region: CASSEFASGRAAYEQYF. The CDR3 DNA follows: TGTGCCAGCAGTGAATTCGCTAGCGGGAGGGCCGCCTACGAGCAGTACTTC.

The chain is built from TRBV9 and TRBJ2-3, with 8 bases identical to TRBD2. The V and J ends lost 4 bases and 5 bases, in that order; junction bases with no gene match: 21. Germline V gene lookup returns CDR1 SGDLS and CDR2 YYNGEE. The CDR3 extends over 19 amino acids. The CDR3 bases are TGTGCCAGCAGCCATCCCGGACGACTGGGTAGCGGGACAATAGATACGCAGTATTTT. This codes for CASSHPGRLGSGTIDTQYF.

The chain links TRBV30 to TRBJ1-5, with D possibly being TRBD1 (6 bases). V lost 3 bases and J lost 4, with 16 bases in between. This CDR3 region has 15 residues. Looked up from germline, CDR1 is GTSNPN and CDR2 is SVGIG (reference sequence). CDR3 in DNA: TGTGCCTGGAGCCCCCCGACAGGACCTAATCAGCCCCAGCATTTT. It codes for CAWSPPTGPNQPQHF.